This TCR beta chain was found in a study of CD8+ T cells in alopecia areata. cDNA serving as the sequencing template came from extracted, reverse transcribed RNA. The data were produced by immunoSEQ multiplex PCR, yet TCRdb's version contains in-frame clones alone and is incomplete. This repertoire shows 90,000 to 130,000 clones, roughly 55% found once; its top ten account for roughly 25%. This clone was seen a few times. Germline V gives CDR1 MGHDK, CDR2 SYGVNS. Trimming shortened V by 1 base and J by 6 bases, and 15 bases separated the two germline ends. The CDR3 extends over 15 amino acids. Sequencing was carried out using NKG2D-low CD8+ T cells sorted from blood. The chain carries TRBV25-1 and TRBJ2-5; D might be TRBD2 (6 bases). The clonotype originates from a human donor with alopecia areata. CDR3 in amino acids: CASSEWGDGMKTQYF. The CDR3 region has the DNA TGTGCCAGCAGTGAATGGGGGGACGGGATGAAGACCCAGTACTTC. The variable domain in full, completed from reference TRBV25-1 and TRBJ2-5, reads EADIYQTPRYLVIGTGKKITLECSQTMGHDKMYWYQQDPGMELHLIHYSYGVNSTEKGDLSSESTVSRIRTEHFPLTLESARPSHTSQYLCASSEWGDGMKTQYFGPGTRLLVL.